The 16 T cell receptor beta chains below all came from one sample that was sequenced in a study of shared clonotypes between healthy human individuals. The method was immunoSEQ multiplex PCR; TCRdb's version includes in-frame clones alone and lacks a portion of them. This sample has roughly 2.2 million clones; 85% to 95% occur once, and the top ten carry 0.37%. The sample taken for sequencing was naive CD4+ T cells from PBMCs. Subset described: CD45RA+ positively selected. The receptors were gathered from a man aged 18 to 29 in good health. Some clones in this sample may be carry-over from other donors' samples.

The chain carries TRBV7-6 and TRBJ2-7, with 15 bases that match TRBD2. Losses at the gene ends were 0 bases for V and 6 bases for J; bases not matched to a gene: 12. The CDR3 runs 19 residues. CDR1 and CDR2 (germline): SGHVS, FNYEAQ. The CDR3 spells CASSLAPGLAGGTLSEQYF. CDR3 DNA: TGTGCCAGCAGCTTAGCCCCGGGACTAGCGGGAGGAACTCTCTCCGAGCAGTACTTC.

The chain links TRBV15 to TRBJ1-2; TRBD1 might be the D (5 bases). The ends were cut back, 5 bases at V and 5 bases at J, with 21 bases in the middle. There are 16 residues in the CDR3. Germline-derived CDR1 and CDR2 are LNHNV and YYDKDF (reference sequence). CDR3 sequence reads: CATSSQLRGLGYGYTF. CDR3 DNA: TGTGCCACCAGCTCACAACTCCGGGGCCTGGGGTATGGCTACACCTTC.

This clone was found once. V is TRBV5-4 and J is TRBJ2-1; 9 bases line up with TRBD1. The CDR3 has 14 residues. The V gene's germline CDR1 is SGHNT and CDR2 YYREEE (reference sequence). Trimming at V came to 1 base and at J to 6 bases, leaving 2 bases not matched to a gene. In DNA, the CDR3 is TGTGCCAGCAGCTTGCCACAGGGGGCCAATGAGCAGTTCTTC. It codes for CASSLPQGANEQFF. Based on the CDR3 plus reference TRBV5-4 and TRBJ2-1, the full variable domain is ETGVTQSPTHLIKTRGQQVTLRCSSQSGHNTVSWYQQALGQGPQFIFQYYREEENGRGNFPPRFSGLQFPNYSSELNVNALELDDSALYLCASSLPQGANEQFFGPGTRLTVL.

This chain uses TRBV29-1 with TRBJ2-3; 8 bases map to TRBD1. J lost 6 bases, V lost 5 bases, and 10 bases had no gene match. The CDR3 is 14 residues long. In germline, CDR1 is SQVTM, CDR2 ANQGSEA. DNA of the CDR3: TGCAGCGTTAACGGGGACACAGGGGGGGATACGCAGTATTTT. It codes for CSVNGDTGGDTQYF.

The CDR3 DNA reads TGCAGCGTTGAGGTATCGAACACTGAAGCTTTCTTT. Amino acid sequence: CSVEVSNTEAFF. V usage is TRBV29-1 and J usage is TRBJ1-1, with D unresolved. The CDR3 spans 12 residues. Germline V gene lookup returns CDR1 SQVTM and CDR2 ANQGSEA. V dropped 3 bases and J dropped 1 base, with 6 bases sitting between them.

The chain joins TRBV18 to TRBJ2-6; TRBD1 matches 7 bases. The J segment lost 3 bases and the V segment lost 1 base, leaving 3 bases of the junction unmatched. The germline CDR1 and CDR2 sequences are KGHSH and LQKENI. The CDR3 extends over 16 amino acids. Here the CDR3 reads CASSPQGAYGANVLTF. CDR3 bases: TGTGCCAGCTCACCACAGGGGGCGTATGGGGCCAACGTCCTGACTTTC.

The chain joins TRBV27 to TRBJ1-5, with no clear D. Per germline, CDR1 MNHEY and CDR2 SMNVEV (reference sequence). This CDR3 region has 14 residues. V lost 4 bases and J lost 4, with 11 bases in between. CDR3 coding DNA: TGTGCCAGCAGTTGGCGGCCGGGGAATCAGCCCCAGCATTTT. Translation: CASSWRPGNQPQHF.

V usage is TRBV7-3 and J usage is TRBJ2-5; 8 bases are a match to TRBD1. J lost 2 bases, V lost 3 bases, and 5 bases had no gene match. The CDR3 has 15 amino acids. Germline loops: CDR1 SGHTA, CDR2 FQGTGA. The CDR3, as DNA: TGTGCCAGCAGCTTTTCAGGGGGCGGGCAAGAGACCCAGTACTTC. It translates to CASSFSGGGQETQYF.

The count of this clone is one. The chain joins TRBV4-1 to TRBJ2-5; 9 nucleotides agree with TRBD2. The J call is in doubt because the DNA end fits TRBJ2-7 better. This CDR3 comprises 18 residues. Germline CDR1 is MGHRA and CDR2 is YSYEKL. The CDR3 here is CASSREGGSGSLGYEQYF. Written as DNA, the CDR3 is TGCGCCAGCAGCCGCGAGGGGGGTAGCGGGAGCTTGGGGTACGAGCAGTACTTC.

V gene TRBV11-2 combines with J gene TRBJ2-7; perhaps TRBD1 as D (6 bases). Germline V gene lookup returns CDR1 SGHAT and CDR2 FQNNGV. CDR3 length equals 13 residues. Trimming took 5 bases from V and 6 from J, leaving 14 bases between them. CDR3 region: CASSPDRFSEQYF. CDR3 coding DNA: TGTGCCAGCAGCCCCGACAGGTTTTCCGAGCAGTACTTC. Full variable domain (missing parts from reference TRBV11-2 and TRBJ2-7): EAGVAQSPRYKIIEKRQSVAFWCNPISGHATLYWYQQILGQGPKLLIQFQNNGVVDDSQLPKDRFSAERLKGVDSTLKIQPAKLEDSAVYLCASSPDRFSEQYFGPGTRLTVT.

This chain uses TRBV15 with TRBJ2-7; 7 bases fit TRBD2. Unmatched junction bases numbered 4, after V lost 5 bases and J lost 6 bases. Germline V gene data show CDR1 as LNHNV and CDR2 as YYDKDF (reference sequence). CDR3 length equals 12 residues. The CDR3 here is CATSRWTSEQYF. The CDR3, as DNA: TGTGCCACCAGCCGATGGACTAGCGAGCAGTACTTC. Supplemented by reference TRBV15 and TRBJ2-7, the full variable domain reads DAMVIQNPRYQVTQFGKPVTLSCSQTLNHNVMYWYQQKSSQAPKLLFHYYDKDFNNEADTPDNFQSRRPNTSFCFLDIRSPGLGDTAMYLCATSRWTSEQYFGPGTRLTVT.

The J gene is TRBJ1-4, the V gene TRBV5-1; 10 bases match TRBD1. This CDR3 region has 15 residues. Trimming removed 4 bases from V and 7 bases from J; junction bases left unmatched: 7. Germline V CDR1 and CDR2: SGHRS, YFSETQ. CDR3 in amino acids: CASSPGQGGVEKLFF. CDR3 nucleotides: TGCGCCAGCAGCCCTGGACAGGGGGGAGTTGAAAAACTGTTTTTT.

For this clone: The sample contains more than one DNA sequence encoding this CDR3. The chain recombines TRBV28 with TRBJ2-3; D uncertain. The CDR3 contains 12 residues. Between the trimmed V and J ends, which lost 0 bases and 3 bases, there was a span of 1 base. In germline, CDR1 is MDHEN, CDR2 SYDVKM. For the CDR3, the DNA is TGTGCCAGCAGTTTATGGACAGATACGCAGTATTTT. It encodes CASSLWTDTQYF.

The V and J genes are TRBV19 and TRBJ2-1, with no clear D. V was shortened by 3 bases and J by 3 bases, with 6 bases between the two germline ends. Germline V lookup: CDR1 LNHDA, CDR2 SQIVND (reference sequence). This CDR3 is built from 13 residues. The CDR3 region is CASSIRDYNEQFF. The CDR3 nucleotides are TGTGCCAGTAGTATCCGTGACTACAATGAGCAGTTCTTC.

This clone was observed a few times. The germline gene is not matched at one end of the junction; a read error may be the cause. CDR3 loop: CAWRKTGYKVGWSF. CDR3 coding DNA: TGTGCCTGGAGAAAAACAGGATATAAGGTGGGCTGGAGCTTT. The chain recombines TRBV30 with TRBJ1-4; D is possibly TRBD1 (5 bases). Per germline, CDR1 GTSNPN and CDR2 SVGIG (reference sequence). This CDR3 region has 14 residues.

V and J are TRBV7-8 and TRBJ2-7; D could derive from TRBD1 or TRBD2 (5 bases each). Trimming shortened V by 4 bases and J by 2 bases, and 18 bases separated the two germline ends. The CDR3 totals 16 residues. Germline V gene data show CDR1 as SGHVS and CDR2 as FQNEAQ. The CDR3 sequence: CASSWVPGPGTYEQYF. For the CDR3, the DNA is TGTGCCAGCAGCTGGGTACCGGGACCGGGGACCTACGAGCAGTACTTC.